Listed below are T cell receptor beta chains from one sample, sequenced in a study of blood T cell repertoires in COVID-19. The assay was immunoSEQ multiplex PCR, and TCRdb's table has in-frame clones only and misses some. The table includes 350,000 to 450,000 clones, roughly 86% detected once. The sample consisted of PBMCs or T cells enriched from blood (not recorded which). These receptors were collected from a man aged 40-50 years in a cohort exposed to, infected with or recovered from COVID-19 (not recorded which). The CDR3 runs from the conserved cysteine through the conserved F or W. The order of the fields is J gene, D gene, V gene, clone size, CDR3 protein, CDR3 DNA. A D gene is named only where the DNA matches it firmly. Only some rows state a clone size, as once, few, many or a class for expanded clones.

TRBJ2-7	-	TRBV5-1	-	CASSLQGWSYEQYF	TGCGCCAGCAGCTTACAGGGTTGGTCCTACGAGCAGTACTTC
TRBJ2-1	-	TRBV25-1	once	CASSEPGSQEQFF	TGTGCCAGCAGTGAACCGGGGTCGCAAGAGCAGTTCTTC
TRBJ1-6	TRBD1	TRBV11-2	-	CASSPPGQYNSPLHF	TGTGCCAGCAGCCCTCCGGGACAGTATAATTCACCCCTCCACTTT
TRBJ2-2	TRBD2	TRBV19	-	CASSKSGTTDTGELFF	TGTGCCAGTAGTAAGTCGGGGACTACAGACACCGGGGAGCTGTTTTTT
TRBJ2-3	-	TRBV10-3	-	CAISGGGTQYF	TGTGCCATCAGTGGTGGAGGTACGCAGTATTTT
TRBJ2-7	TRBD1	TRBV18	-	CASSLGGRSSYEQYF	TGTGCCAGCTCACTAGGGGGCCGGAGCTCCTACGAGCAGTACTTC
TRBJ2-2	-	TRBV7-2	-	CASSLGRFGELFF	TGTGCCAGCAGCTTAGGGAGATTCGGGGAGCTGTTTTTT
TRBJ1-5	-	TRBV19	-	CASSISLYGNQPQHF	TGTGCCAGTAGTATAAGTCTCTACGGCAATCAGCCCCAGCATTTT
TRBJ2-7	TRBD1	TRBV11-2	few	CASSTAGQGIEQYF	TGTGCCAGCAGCACCGCCGGACAGGGTATCGAGCAGTACTTC
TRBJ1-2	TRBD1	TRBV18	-	CASSSRQGDYGYTF	TGTGCCAGCTCATCACGACAGGGGGACTATGGCTACACCTTC
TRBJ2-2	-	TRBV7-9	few	CASSYVGRSPNTGELFF	TGTGCCAGCAGCTACGTGGGCAGAAGTCCGAACACCGGGGAGCTGTTTTTT
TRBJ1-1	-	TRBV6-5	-	CASKELWNTEAFF	TGTGCCAGCAAGGAGCTATGGAACACTGAAGCTTTCTTT
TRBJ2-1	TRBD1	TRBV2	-	CASSLGQGLDEQFF	TGTGCCAGCAGCCTGGGACAGGGGCTCGATGAGCAGTTCTTC
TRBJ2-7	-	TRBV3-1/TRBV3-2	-	CASSPGDSRYEQYF	TGTGCCAGCAGCCCGGGGGACAGCCGCTACGAGCAGTACTTC
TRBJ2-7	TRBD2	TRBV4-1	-	CASSPDVSGSYEQYF	TGCGCCAGCAGCCCTGACGTCAGCGGGAGCTACGAGCAGTACTTC
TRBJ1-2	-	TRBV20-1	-	CSASSGNNYGYTF	TGCAGTGCTAGTTCAGGGAACAACTATGGCTACACCTTC
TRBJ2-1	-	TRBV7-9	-	CASSLGGSGEGEQFF	TGTGCCAGCAGCTTAGGAGGTAGCGGAGAAGGTGAGCAGTTCTTC
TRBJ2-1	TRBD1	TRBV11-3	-	CASSLGTGGAYNEQFF	TGTGCCAGCAGCTTAGGAACAGGGGGAGCCTACAATGAGCAGTTCTTC
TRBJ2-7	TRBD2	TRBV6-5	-	CASLFGLAVTYEQYF	TGTGCCAGCCTTTTTGGACTAGCGGTTACCTACGAGCAGTACTTC
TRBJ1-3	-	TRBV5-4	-	CASSLDISGNTIYF	TGTGCCAGCAGCCTGGACATATCTGGAAACACCATATATTTT
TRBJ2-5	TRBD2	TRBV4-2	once	CASSQASSGGQETQYF	TGTGCCAGCAGCCAAGCGTCTAGCGGGGGACAAGAGACCCAGTACTTC
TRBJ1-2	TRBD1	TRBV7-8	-	CASSSRGQGPYGYTF	TGTGCCAGCAGCTCCCGTGGACAGGGCCCTTATGGCTACACCTTC
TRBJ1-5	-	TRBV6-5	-	CASTPDTQRNGPQHF	TGTGCCAGCACCCCGGACACCCAACGAAATGGGCCCCAGCATTTT
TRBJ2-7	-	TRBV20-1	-	CSASDPHPGFTYEQYF	TGCAGTGCTAGTGACCCTCACCCGGGGTTCACCTACGAGCAGTACTTC
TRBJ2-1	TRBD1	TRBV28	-	CASSRFGTGYNEQFF	TGTGCCAGCAGTCGGTTCGGGACAGGTTACAATGAGCAGTTCTTC
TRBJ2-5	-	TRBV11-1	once	CASSTLQGGETQYF	TGTGCCAGCAGCACATTACAGGGTGGGGAGACCCAGTACTTC
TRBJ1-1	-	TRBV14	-	CASSKTQNTEAFF	TGTGCCAGCAGCAAAACACAAAACACTGAAGCTTTCTTT
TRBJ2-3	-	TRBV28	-	CASSLQVDTQYF	TGTGCCAGCAGTTTACAGGTAGATACGCAGTATTTT
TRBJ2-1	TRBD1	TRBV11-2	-	CASSRTGSSSYNEQFF	TGTGCCAGCAGCCGGACAGGGAGTAGCTCCTACAATGAGCAGTTCTTC
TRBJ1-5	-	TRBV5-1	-	CASSLVGTPNQPQHF	TGCGCCAGCAGCTTGGTGGGGACACCTAATCAGCCCCAGCATTTT
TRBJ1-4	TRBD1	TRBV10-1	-	CASSDPQSTGGGEKLFF	TGCGCCAGCAGTGACCCCCAATCGACAGGGGGAGGCGAAAAACTGTTTTTT
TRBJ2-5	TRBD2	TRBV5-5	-	CASSPLTSGGTAQYF	TGTGCCAGCAGCCCCCTAACTAGCGGGGGGACTGCCCAGTACTTC
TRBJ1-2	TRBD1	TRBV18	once	CASSPTGVDGYTF	TGTGCCAGCTCACCCACAGGGGTGGATGGCTACACCTTC
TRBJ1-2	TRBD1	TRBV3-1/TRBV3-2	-	CASSQDLGRGHDTF	TGTGCCAGCAGCCAAGATCTAGGTAGGGGGCATGACACCTTC
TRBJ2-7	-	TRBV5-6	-	CASSSGHHEQYF	TGTGCCAGCAGCTCGGGACATCACGAGCAGTACTTC
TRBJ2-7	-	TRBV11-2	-	CASSAQGVSYEQYF	TGTGCCAGCAGCGCCCAAGGGGTTAGCTACGAGCAGTACTTC
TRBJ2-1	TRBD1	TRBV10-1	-	CASSDPTGGYNEQFF	TGCGCCAGCAGTGACCCGACAGGGGGCTACAATGAGCAGTTCTTC
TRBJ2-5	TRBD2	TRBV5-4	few	CASSFQGGVETQYF	TGTGCCAGCAGCTTTCAGGGAGGGGTAGAGACCCAGTACTTC
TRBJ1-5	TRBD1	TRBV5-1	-	CASSMGTGVNQPQHF	TGCGCCAGCAGCATGGGGACAGGGGTTAATCAGCCCCAGCATTTT